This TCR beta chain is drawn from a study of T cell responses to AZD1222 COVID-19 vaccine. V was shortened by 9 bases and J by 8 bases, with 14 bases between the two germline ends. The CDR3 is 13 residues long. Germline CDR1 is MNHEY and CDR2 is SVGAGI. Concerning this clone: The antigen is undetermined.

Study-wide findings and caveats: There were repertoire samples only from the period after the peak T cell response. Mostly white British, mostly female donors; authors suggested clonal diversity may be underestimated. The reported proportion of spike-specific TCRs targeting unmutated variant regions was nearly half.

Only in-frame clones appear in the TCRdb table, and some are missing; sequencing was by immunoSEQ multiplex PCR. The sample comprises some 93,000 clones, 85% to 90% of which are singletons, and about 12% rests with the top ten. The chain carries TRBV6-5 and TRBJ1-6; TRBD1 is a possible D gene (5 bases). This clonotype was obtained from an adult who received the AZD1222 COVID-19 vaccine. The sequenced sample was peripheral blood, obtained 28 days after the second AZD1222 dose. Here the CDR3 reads CASRQLHDSPLHF. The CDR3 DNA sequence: TGTGCCAGTAGACAGTTGCATGATTCACCCCTCCACTTT.